This T cell receptor beta chain was sequenced for a study of cytotoxic CD8 clonotypes in ibrutinib-treated CLL. Study overall: It was after a median approximately eleven months of treatment, range 6 to 36, that response samples were taken.

Study results and limitations: There were differences in sampling times between sustained-remission and progressing patients.

V lost 1 base to trimming and J lost 3 bases, with 13 bases between them. Germline V lookup: CDR1 SGHVS, CDR2 FQNEAQ. The CDR3 is 15 residues long. Some clones are missing from TCRdb's copy, which holds only in-frame ones; the method was immunoSEQ multiplex PCR. The data contain 40,000 to 60,000 clones, approximately 50% of them singletons. There are a few counts of this clone. Its antigen is currently unknown. The chain joins TRBV7-8 to TRBJ2-7; D gene unclear. This TCR came from a human donor with chronic lymphocytic leukemia. Sequencing used PBMCs, obtained after 12 months of ibrutinib treatment. CDR3 in amino acids: CASSLDETPNYEQYF. CDR3 nucleotides: TGTGCCAGCAGCTTAGACGAGACACCTAACTACGAGCAGTACTTC. Combining the CDR3 with reference TRBV7-8 and TRBJ2-7 gives the whole variable domain GAGVSQSPRYKVAKRGQDVALRCDPISGHVSLFWYQQALGQGPEFLTYFQNEAQLDKSGLPSDRFFAERPEGSVSTLKIQRTQQEDSAVYLCASSLDETPNYEQYFGPGTRLTVT.